Following are 23 T cell receptor beta chains from one sample sequenced in a study of type 1 regulatory T cells (dated by TCRdb to 2020 to 2023). Instrument used: Illumina MiSeq. TCRdb reworked the public reads: Q25 trimming with fastp, MiXCR clone assembly, productive beta chains retained. Rows with a matching CDR3 protein are joined into one entry that keeps the most common DNA and genes. This sample comprises approximately 100,000 distinct CDR3 sequences, less than 40% of them detected only once. The ten largest clones add up to less than 2.5% of the sample. What was sequenced was CD4+ T cells, either the whole sample or a sorted fraction (not recorded which). The source of these receptors is a human donor in good health.

There are a few counts of this clonotype. This chain connects TRBV20-1 to TRBJ2-1, with D possibly matching TRBD2 (6 bases). Per the germline V gene, CDR1 is DFQATT and CDR2 is SNEGSKA (reference sequence). The V and J ends lost 0 bases and 3 bases respectively, with 18 bases between them. The CDR3 extends over 17 amino acids. This chain's CDR3 is CSARDLESGENYNEQFF. The CDR3 region has the DNA TGCAGTGCTAGAGATCTCGAATCGGGAGAGAACTACAATGAGCAGTTCTTC.

A few counts support this clonotype. The chain couples TRBV20-1 to TRBJ2-3, with a tentative D call TRBD2 (5 bases). Germline CDR1 DFQATT, CDR2 SNEGSKA (reference sequence). The CDR3 length is 14 residues. Trimming pared 6 bases from V and 0 bases from J, leaving 13 bases between. CDR3 sequence reads: CSAPASRSTDTQYF. The DNA for the CDR3 is TGCAGTGCCCCAGCTAGCAGAAGCACAGATACGCAGTATTTT.

The V call is TRBV6-1, the J call TRBJ2-5; D possibly matches TRBD1 or TRBD2 (5 bases each). The CDR3 has 14 residues. Trimming pared 9 bases from V and 2 bases from J, leaving 16 bases between. The germline CDR1 and CDR2 sequences are MNHNS and SASEGT. CDR3 nucleotide sequence: TGTGCCAGTCGAGGGGTACCATCTCAAGAGACCCAGTACTTC. Its translation: CASRGVPSQETQYF.

This clonotype appeared a few times. The chain joins TRBV10-2 to TRBJ2-7; 8 nucleotides align to TRBD2. In germline, CDR1 is WSHSY, CDR2 SAAADI. This CDR3 spans 15 amino acids. Trimming took 6 bases from V and 3 from J; bases not matched to a gene: 10. CDR3 protein: CASRSFSGKIYEQYF. The CDR3 DNA sequence: TGCGCCAGCAGATCCTTTAGCGGGAAGATCTACGAGCAGTACTTC.

The V call is TRBV2, the J call TRBJ2-3; TRBD2 might be the D (6 bases). The V gene lost 6 bases and the J gene lost 1 base, with 11 bases spanning the gap. CDR1 and CDR2 (germline): SNHLY, FYNNEI. This CDR3 region has 14 residues. DNA for the CDR3: TGTGCCAGCAGGGGGGGAACGCGCACAGATACGCAGTATTTT. This encodes CASRGGTRTDTQYF.

The gene calls are TRBV18 and TRBJ1-2; D may be TRBD1 (5 bases). Germline CDR1 and CDR2: KGHSH and LQKENI. Between the trimmed V and J ends, which lost 6 bases and 6 bases, there was a span of 20 bases. The CDR3 totals 15 residues. The CDR3 DNA reads as TGTGCCAGCTCGCCCTTACCCGGGACGGAGAATGGCTACACCTTC. It specifies CASSPLPGTENGYTF.

The chain links TRBV10-3 to TRBJ2-7; 7 bases map to TRBD1. The J segment lost 5 bases and the V segment lost 5 bases, leaving 6 bases of the junction unmatched. The CDR3 totals 13 residues. Per the germline V gene, CDR1 is ENHRY and CDR2 is SYGVKD. The DNA of the CDR3 is TGTGCCATCAGTTTGACAGGGACGGACGAGCAGTACTTC. This gives the protein CAISLTGTDEQYF.

In this sample, this clonotype turned up a few times. The rearrangement links TRBV10-3 to TRBJ1-5; D not resolved. The V gene's germline CDR1 is ENHRY and CDR2 SYGVKD. The V gene lost 2 bases and the J gene lost 4 bases, with 12 bases spanning the gap. The CDR3 totals 15 residues. This CDR3 reads CAISEGGRRNQPQHF. CDR3 in DNA: TGTGCCATCAGTGAGGGCGGGCGACGGAATCAGCCCCAGCATTTT.

In this sample, this clonotype turned up a few times. The V and J genes are TRBV5-1 and TRBJ1-1, with a possible D match to TRBD1 (5 bases). The V gene's germline CDR1 is SGHRS and CDR2 YFSETQ. The V end was cut by 8 bases, the J end by 2 bases, with 19 bases between. This CDR3 is 15 amino acids long. CDR3 nucleotides: TGCGCCAGTCGGGTTTTGGGGGGAAGCAACACTGAAGCTTTCTTT. Translated, it gives CASRVLGGSNTEAFF.

The chain joins TRBV29-1 to TRBJ1-1; D gene ambiguous. Between the trimmed V and J ends, which lost 4 bases and 0 bases, there was a span of 12 bases. The CDR3 loop spans 14 amino acids. CDR1 and CDR2 (germline): SQVTM, ANQGSEA. CDR3 coding DNA: TGCAGCGTTGGTGTTGGCGGTATGAACACTGAAGCTTTCTTT. This codes for CSVGVGGMNTEAFF. The full variable domain, rest sourced from reference TRBV29-1 and TRBJ1-1, is SAVISQKPSRDICQRGTSLTIQCQVDSQVTMMFWYRQQPGQSLTLIATANQGSEATYESGFVIDKFPISRPNLTFSTLTVSNMSPEDSSIYLCSVGVGGMNTEAFFGQGTRLTVV.

V gene TRBV4-1 combines with J gene TRBJ2-3; 9 bases match TRBD1. V lost 0 bases to trimming and J lost 2 bases; unmatched junction nucleotides: 9. The CDR3 is 18 residues long. The germline gives CDR1 MGHRA, CDR2 YSYEKL. In DNA form, the CDR3 reads TGCGCCAGCAGCCAAGAAAGACAGGGGGGGCTCACCACAGATACGCAGTATTTT. Its protein product is CASSQERQGGLTTDTQYF.

Written as DNA, the CDR3 is TGTGCCAGCAGCCAGAGGACTTCCCTTTCCGGGACTAGCGTTGAGAGGGGCTACAATGAGCAGTTCTTC. Its translation: CASSQRTSLSGTSVERGYNEQFF. V is TRBV3-1 and J is TRBJ2-1, with TRBD2 identical over 10 bases. V lost 3 bases and J lost 3; bases outside the gene matches: 26. The length of the CDR3 is 23 residues. Germline CDR1 reads LGHDT; CDR2 reads YNNKEL (reference sequence).

This clonotype turned up a few times. This chain connects TRBV20-1 to TRBJ2-6, with D uncertain. V shed 0 bases and J shed 0 bases, with 9 bases lying between them. This CDR3 region has 16 residues. CDR1 is DFQATT and CDR2 is SNEGSKA in the germline V gene (reference sequence). This CDR3 is CSARDSRNSGANVLTF. For the CDR3, the DNA is TGCAGTGCTAGAGATAGTCGAAACTCTGGGGCCAACGTCCTGACTTTC.

The table lists this clonotype with a few counts. This chain's CDR3 is CASSVLASYEQYF. In DNA form, the CDR3 reads TGTGCCAGCAGTGTCCTGGCCTCCTACGAGCAGTACTTC. This chain uses TRBV25-1 with TRBJ2-7; D is unclear. Germline V lookup: CDR1 MGHDK, CDR2 SYGVNS. The CDR3 covers 13 residues. V lost 4 bases to trimming and J lost 0 bases, with 7 bases between them.

The V gene is TRBV5-1, the J gene TRBJ2-7, with TRBD1 matching 7 bases. The CDR3 runs 15 residues. V lost 0 bases, J lost 2 bases, and 5 bases stayed unmatched. Germline V lookup: CDR1 SGHRS, CDR2 YFSETQ. In DNA, the CDR3 is TGCGCCAGCAGCTTGGGCTCGCAGGGGGCCTACGAGCAGTACTTC. Its translation is CASSLGSQGAYEQYF.

This clonotype has just a few counts. This chain joins TRBV5-1 and TRBJ2-7; D not resolved. Between the trimmed V and J ends, which lost 0 bases and 2 bases, there was a span of 12 bases. The CDR3 has 15 residues. Germline V gene sequence: CDR1 SGHRS, CDR2 YFSETQ. DNA of the CDR3: TGCGCCAGCAGCTTGGGGGGTGTCACCGCCTACGAGCAGTACTTC. Translated: CASSLGGVTAYEQYF.

V usage is TRBV3-1 and J usage is TRBJ2-3; TRBD1 might be the D (6 bases). Germline V CDR1 and CDR2: LGHDT, YNNKEL (reference sequence). CDR3 size: 16 residues. V was shortened by 3 bases and J by 6 bases, with 19 bases between the two germline ends. CDR3 sequence reads: CASSHGGQGRGDTQYF. The CDR3 DNA sequence: TGTGCCAGCAGCCACGGCGGTCAGGGAAGGGGGGATACGCAGTATTTT.

This clonotype was observed a few times. The chain carries TRBV27 and TRBJ2-2, with a tentative D call TRBD1 (5 bases). Germline loops: CDR1 MNHEY, CDR2 SMNVEV (reference sequence). This CDR3 has 15 residues. The V end was cut by 3 bases, the J end by 5 bases, with 13 bases between. In DNA, the CDR3 is TGTGCCAGCAGTTTTGGCAGGGCTATAACCGGGGAGCTGTTTTTT. Translated, it gives CASSFGRAITGELFF.

This clonotype was counted a few times. The CDR3 sequence: CASSQDSRDLSGELFF. The CDR3 DNA follows: TGCGCCAGCAGCCAAGATTCCAGGGATCTCTCCGGGGAGCTGTTTTTT. The rearrangement uses TRBV4-3 and TRBJ2-2, with D tentatively TRBD1 (5 bases). Per germline, CDR1 LGHNA and CDR2 YSLEER. This CDR3 is 16 amino acids long. With 0 bases removed from V and 6 bases from J, the gap between germline ends came to 14 bases.

This clonotype was counted only a few times. V gene TRBV20-1 combines with J gene TRBJ2-7; no clear D. This CDR3 contains 12 residues. Between the trimmed V and J ends, which lost 2 bases and 0 bases, there was a span of 5 bases. Germline loops: CDR1 DFQATT, CDR2 SNEGSKA (reference sequence). The CDR3 reads CSARPDSYEQYF. As DNA, the CDR3 is TGCAGTGCTAGACCAGACTCCTACGAGCAGTACTTC.

The chain employs TRBV20-1 and TRBJ2-4; 11 bases agree with TRBD2. The CDR3 is 14 residues long. Per germline, CDR1 DFQATT and CDR2 SNEGSKA (reference sequence). The V segment lost 1 base and the J segment 8 bases; nucleotides outside the gene matches: 4. The CDR3 nucleotides read TGCAGTGCTAGAGGACTAGCGGGATTTGACATTCAGTACTTC. Its protein product is CSARGLAGFDIQYF.

This clonotype was observed a few times. This chain connects TRBV19 to TRBJ2-1, with D maybe TRBD2 (7 bases). Trimming removed 7 bases from V and 8 bases from J, with 18 bases in between. Germline CDR1 LNHDA, CDR2 SQIVND (reference sequence). The CDR3 sequence is 14 residues long. In DNA, the CDR3 is TGTGCCAGTAAATGGGGGGGCCTATCGGATGAGCAGTTCTTC. Protein product: CASKWGGLSDEQFF.

This clonotype was detected a few times. The chain employs TRBV20-1 and TRBJ1-4; D uncertain. Per the germline V gene, CDR1 is DFQATT and CDR2 is SNEGSKA (reference sequence). This CDR3 is 18 amino acids long. Trimming cost V 0 bases and J 0 bases, with 17 bases left between them. The CDR3 region is CSARDRVGQIATNEKLFF. In DNA, the CDR3 is TGCAGTGCTAGAGACCGAGTAGGGCAGATTGCAACTAATGAAAAACTGTTTTTT.